A single sample gave rise to the 23 T cell receptor beta chains below, sequenced in a study of blood T cell repertoires in COVID-19. Clones were sequenced by immunoSEQ multiplex PCR, and TCRdb holds only the in-frame ones, with some missing. The table lists about 170,000 clones, around 80% of them singletons. Sequences were obtained from PBMCs or T cells enriched from blood (not recorded which). The receptor set was obtained from a woman aged 70-85 years in a cohort exposed to, infected with or recovered from COVID-19 (not recorded which).

A few counts support this clone. The rearrangement links TRBV6-5 to TRBJ1-5; D is ambiguous. Trimming removed 5 bases from V and 1 base from J, with 6 bases in between. Germline V gene lookup returns CDR1 MNHEY and CDR2 SVGAGI. The CDR3 totals 13 residues. The CDR3 spells CASSPGSNQPQHF. Written as DNA, the CDR3 is TGTGCCAGCAGTCCGGGAAGCAATCAGCCCCAGCATTTT.

The chain is built from TRBV3-1 (or the pseudogene TRBV3-2) and TRBJ2-2; possibly TRBD1 for D (6 bases). The V gene lost 4 bases and the J gene lost 8 bases, with 17 bases spanning the gap. This CDR3 is built from 15 residues. The germline V gene has CDR1 LGHDT and CDR2 YNNKEL (reference sequence). The CDR3 DNA follows: TGTGCCAGCAGCCCAATAGGGGGATTAAGTGGGGAGCTGTTTTTT. Its translation is CASSPIGGLSGELFF.

The chain is built from TRBV6-5 and TRBJ2-7; D is ambiguous. The CDR3 length is 13 residues. Per germline, CDR1 MNHEY and CDR2 SVGAGI. Trimming shortened V by 0 bases and J by 5 bases, and 8 bases separated the two germline ends. Here the CDR3 DNA reads TGTGCCAGCAGTTACTCGAGAGGCCACGAGCAGTACTTC. Protein product: CASSYSRGHEQYF.

The chain joins TRBV7-6 to TRBJ2-7; 7 bases fit TRBD1. Germline-derived CDR1 and CDR2 are SGHVS and FNYEAQ. V lost 1 base and J lost 4; bases outside the gene matches: 7. The CDR3 runs 15 residues. The CDR3 loop is CASSLGETGNYEQYF. Here the CDR3 DNA reads TGTGCCAGCAGCTTAGGGGAGACAGGGAATTACGAGCAGTACTTC.

This clone was detected only a few times. The chain combines TRBV3-1 (or the pseudogene TRBV3-2) with TRBJ1-1, with a possible D match to TRBD1 (6 bases). The ends were cut back, 0 bases at V and 10 bases at J, with 12 bases in the middle. Germline loops: CDR1 LGHDT, CDR2 YNNKEL (reference sequence). CDR3 size: 13 residues. CDR3 sequence (DNA): TGTGCCAGCAGCCAAGAAAGGGGGAGGGGAGCTTTCTTT. It specifies CASSQERGRGAFF.

The chain has TRBV5-1 and TRBJ1-2; 12 bases align to TRBD1. Germline V lookup: CDR1 SGHRS, CDR2 YFSETQ. The CDR3 has 15 residues. Trimming took 5 bases from V and 6 from J; bases not matched to a gene: 8. The CDR3 region is CASRGQGAPGDGYTF. CDR3 DNA: TGCGCCAGCAGGGGACAGGGGGCCCCAGGCGATGGCTACACCTTC.

This clone was counted a single time. The chain combines TRBV7-9 with TRBJ2-4, with D maybe TRBD1 (6 bases). Between the trimmed V and J ends, which lost 1 base and 7 bases, there was a span of 17 bases. This CDR3 has 16 residues. Germline CDR1 reads SEHNR; CDR2 reads FQNEAQ (reference sequence). DNA of the CDR3: TGTGCCAGCAGCTTAGGGAACGGGCTGCAGGGGAACATTCAGTACTTC. This gives the protein CASSLGNGLQGNIQYF.

The chain joins TRBV6-5 to TRBJ1-5; 9 nucleotides line up with TRBD1. CDR1 and CDR2 (germline): MNHEY, SVGAGI. Trimming at V came to 4 bases and at J to 3 bases, leaving 7 bases not matched to a gene. The CDR3 sequence is 16 residues long. DNA for the CDR3: TGTGCCAGCAGTTCCGCCGGGACAGGGCCCAATCAGCCCCAGCATTTT. It encodes CASSSAGTGPNQPQHF.

The V and J genes are TRBV7-9 and TRBJ1-1; unclear D gene. The CDR3 length is 13 residues. V was shortened by 4 bases and J by 1 base, with 7 bases between the two germline ends. Germline CDR1 reads SEHNR; CDR2 reads FQNEAQ (reference sequence). CDR3 region: CASSWWQNTEAFF. CDR3 nucleotides: TGTGCCAGCAGCTGGTGGCAGAACACTGAAGCTTTCTTT.

The rearrangement uses TRBV6-5 and TRBJ1-2, with 9 nucleotides matching TRBD1. V lost 5 bases to trimming and J lost 8 bases; unmatched junction nucleotides: 12. The CDR3 length is 15 residues. Germline lookup yields CDR1 MNHEY and CDR2 SVGAGI. The CDR3 sequence: CASSTQQGARWGYTF. The CDR3 DNA follows: TGTGCCAGCAGTACACAACAGGGGGCGAGATGGGGCTACACCTTC.

This chain joins TRBV7-3 and TRBJ2-1; D is uncertain. The CDR3 length is 13 residues. Germline V lookup: CDR1 SGHTA, CDR2 FQGTGA. Trimming pared 4 bases from V and 6 bases from J, leaving 10 bases between. CDR3 coding DNA: TGTGCCAGCAGCTCCTACCCGGTCAATGAGCAGTTCTTC. It specifies CASSSYPVNEQFF. Full variable domain (missing parts from reference TRBV7-3 and TRBJ2-1): GAGVSQTPSNKVTEKGKYVELRCDPISGHTALYWYRQSLGQGPEFLIYFQGTGAADDSGLPNDRFFAVRPEGSVSTLKIQRTERGDSAVYLCASSSYPVNEQFFGPGTRLTVL.

This chain uses TRBV7-9 with TRBJ2-1; TRBD2 aligns across 11 bases. The V gene's germline CDR1 is SEHNR and CDR2 FQNEAQ (reference sequence). The V gene end was trimmed by 8 bases and the J gene end by 8 bases; junction bases not matched to a gene: 5. This CDR3 spans 13 amino acids. CDR3 in amino acids: CASRLAGGYEQFF. For the CDR3, the DNA is TGTGCCAGCCGGCTAGCGGGAGGATATGAGCAGTTCTTC. The whole variable domain, filled in from reference TRBV7-9 and TRBJ2-1, reads DTGVSQNPRHKITKRGQNVTFRCDPISEHNRLYWYRQTLGQGPEFLTYFQNEAQLEKSRLLSDRFSAERPKGSFSTLEIQRTEQGDSAMYLCASRLAGGYEQFFGPGTRLTVL.

V and J are TRBV14 and TRBJ2-7; TRBD2 agrees at 9 bases. Losses at the gene ends were 4 bases for V and 2 bases for J; bases not matched to a gene: 6. Germline CDR1 is SGHDN and CDR2 is FVKESK. The CDR3 loop spans 15 amino acids. CDR3 sequence (DNA): TGTGCCAGCAGCCTCGGACTAGCGCCTACCTACGAGCAGTACTTC. It encodes CASSLGLAPTYEQYF.

The chain recombines TRBV6-2 or TRBV6-3 with TRBJ2-5, with TRBD1 matching over 9 bases. Germline CDR1 is MNHEY and CDR2 is SVGEGT. The CDR3 has 16 amino acids. The J segment lost 0 bases and the V segment lost 4 bases, leaving 6 bases of the junction unmatched. CDR3 nucleotides: TGTGCCAGCAGTTCCCGCGACAGGGGGTACCAAGAGACCCAGTACTTC. The encoded protein is CASSSRDRGYQETQYF.

This chain links TRBV9 with TRBJ2-1; 7 bases are a match to TRBD1. With V trimmed by 3 bases and J by 10 bases, 7 bases remained unmatched. CDR1 is SGDLS and CDR2 is YYNGEE in the germline V gene. CDR3 length: 13 amino acids. The CDR3 protein is CASSGPPQGEQFF. CDR3 DNA sequence: TGTGCCAGCAGCGGCCCCCCACAGGGGGAGCAGTTCTTC.

This clone is labeled medium-sized. The CDR3 region is CASSLTREGWETQYF. The CDR3 bases are TGTGCCAGCAGTTTAACCAGGGAAGGTTGGGAGACCCAGTACTTC. The rearrangement joins TRBV27 to TRBJ2-5; D is perhaps TRBD1 (5 bases). Trimming pared 2 bases from V and 5 bases from J, leaving 15 bases between. The CDR3 has 15 amino acids. CDR1 and CDR2 (germline): MNHEY, SMNVEV (reference sequence).

This chain connects TRBV28 to TRBJ1-2; maybe TRBD1 (5 bases). Germline CDR1 is MDHEN and CDR2 is SYDVKM. V was pared by 6 bases and J by 7 bases, with 12 bases between. The CDR3 loop spans 12 amino acids. CDR3 in amino acids: CASRDFQGGYTF. The CDR3 DNA reads TGTGCCAGCAGAGACTTCCAGGGTGGCTACACCTTC.

The V gene is TRBV9, the J gene TRBJ2-3; D is ambiguous. This CDR3 region has 12 residues. Germline V gives CDR1 SGDLS, CDR2 YYNGEE. Trimming removed 0 bases from V and 5 bases from J, with 4 bases in between. Here the CDR3 reads CASSVGEDTQYF. In DNA, the CDR3 is TGTGCCAGCAGCGTAGGAGAAGATACGCAGTATTTT.

V gene TRBV5-1 combines with J gene TRBJ2-5, with D uncertain. CDR3 length: 15 residues. V was shortened by 2 bases and J by 3 bases, with 14 bases between the two germline ends. Looked up from germline, CDR1 is SGHRS and CDR2 is YFSETQ. In DNA, the CDR3 is TGCGCCAGCAGCTTAACCACAACCCGGGAAGAGACCCAGTACTTC. Translation: CASSLTTTREETQYF.

In DNA form, the CDR3 reads TGTGCCAGCCTTAAGGGGCAGGGGGACTACGAGCAGTACTTC. Its protein product is CASLKGQGDYEQYF. J is TRBJ2-7 and V is TRBV6-5, with TRBD1 matching over 7 bases. The V gene end was trimmed by 8 bases and the J gene end by 3 bases; junction bases not matched to a gene: 10. The CDR3 extends over 14 amino acids. Germline-derived CDR1 and CDR2 are MNHEY and SVGAGI.

The gene calls are TRBV5-1 and TRBJ2-1; 7 nucleotides align to TRBD2. CDR1 is SGHRS, CDR2 YFSETQ, per germline. This CDR3 is 14 amino acids long. Germline trimming cut 4 bases from V and 4 bases from J; bases unmatched to any gene: 5. CDR3 DNA sequence: TGCGCCAGCAGCGGGGGAGGGCCATACAATGAGCAGTTCTTC. This sequence encodes CASSGGGPYNEQFF.

This clone showed up just a few times. V usage is TRBV7-9 and J usage is TRBJ2-3; D possibly corresponds to TRBD1 (6 bases). Trimming pared 5 bases from V and 1 base from J, leaving 10 bases between. The CDR3 loop spans 14 amino acids. Germline CDR1 is SEHNR and CDR2 is FQNEAQ (reference sequence). Written as DNA, the CDR3 is TGTGCCAGCAGCCAGGGACACCGCACAGATACGCAGTATTTT. This encodes CASSQGHRTDTQYF.

This clone came up a few times. The V call is TRBV5-1, the J call TRBJ2-2, with 7 bases lining up with TRBD2. The CDR3 totals 15 residues. Germline V gives CDR1 SGHRS, CDR2 YFSETQ. The trim removed 2 bases at V and 5 bases at J, leaving 6 bases unmatched. As DNA, the CDR3 is TGCGCCAGCAGCTTTGCGGGAGTTGGGACCGGGGAGCTGTTTTTT. It is translated as CASSFAGVGTGELFF.